The subject of this entry is one TCR beta chain. These data belong to a study of blood T cell repertoires in COVID-19. Overall study context: The United States, Italy and Spain provided the acute and convalescent COVID-19 samples. T cells, B-cell-depleted T cells, or PBMCs provided the cDNA or gDNA that served as material.

As processed by the authors: How many nucleated cells were present was estimated from reference gene primer amplification. Measured with immunoSEQ multiplex PCR; TCRdb has only the in-frame clones, and not every one. The V and J calls and the clone size are those of that table, but D and trimming were determined from the DNA. The sample shows under 140,000 clones, 82% of them seen only once. The V and J ends lost 6 bases and 6 bases, in that order; junction bases with no gene match: 10. Germline loops: CDR1 MDHEN, CDR2 SYDVKM. The CDR3 is 14 amino acids. The rearrangement links TRBV28 to TRBJ1-2; TRBD1 matches 7 bases. The sequence was collected from a woman aged 60 to 75 with acute or convalescent COVID-19. The sequenced material came from peripheral blood. The CDR3 nucleotides are TGTGCCAGCAGGGGAACTACAGGGGCTCATGGCTACACCTTC. This sequence encodes CASRGTTGAHGYTF.